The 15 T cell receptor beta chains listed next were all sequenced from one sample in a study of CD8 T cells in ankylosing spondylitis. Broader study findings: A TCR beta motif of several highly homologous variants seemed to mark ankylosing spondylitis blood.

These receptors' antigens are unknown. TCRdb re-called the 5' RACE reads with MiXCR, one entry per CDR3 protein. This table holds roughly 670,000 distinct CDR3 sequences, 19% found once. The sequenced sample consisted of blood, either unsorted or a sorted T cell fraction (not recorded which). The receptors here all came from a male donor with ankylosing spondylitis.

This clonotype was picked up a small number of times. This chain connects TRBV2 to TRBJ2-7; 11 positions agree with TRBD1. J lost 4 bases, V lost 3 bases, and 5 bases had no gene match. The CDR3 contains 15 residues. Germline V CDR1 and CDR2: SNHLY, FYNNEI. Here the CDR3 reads CASSDPGTGGYEQYF. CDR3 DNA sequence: TGTGCCAGCAGTGACCCCGGGACAGGGGGGTACGAGCAGTACTTC. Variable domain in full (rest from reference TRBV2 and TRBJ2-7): EPEVTQTPSHQVTQMGQEVILRCVPISNHLYFYWYRQILGQKVEFLVSFYNNEISEKSEIFDDQFSVERPDGSNFTLKIRSTKLEDSAMYFCASSDPGTGGYEQYFGPGTRLTVT.

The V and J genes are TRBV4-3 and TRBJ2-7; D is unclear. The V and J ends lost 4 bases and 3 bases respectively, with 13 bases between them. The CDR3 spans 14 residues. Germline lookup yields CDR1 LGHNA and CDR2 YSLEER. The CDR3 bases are TGCGCCAGCAGCCTGGGTTCGACCCACTACGAGCAGTACTTC. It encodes CASSLGSTHYEQYF.

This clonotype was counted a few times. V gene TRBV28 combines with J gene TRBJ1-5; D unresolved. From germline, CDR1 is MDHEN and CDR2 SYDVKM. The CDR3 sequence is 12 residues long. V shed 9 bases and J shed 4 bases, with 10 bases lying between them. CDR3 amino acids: CASWTSNQPQHF. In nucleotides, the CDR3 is TGTGCCAGTTGGACTTCTAATCAGCCCCAGCATTTT.

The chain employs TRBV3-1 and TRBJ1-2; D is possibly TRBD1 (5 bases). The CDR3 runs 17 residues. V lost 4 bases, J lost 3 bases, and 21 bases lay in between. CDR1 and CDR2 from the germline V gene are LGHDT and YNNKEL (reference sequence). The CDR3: CASSPLGLAGTDYGYTF. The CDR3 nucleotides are TGTGCCAGCAGCCCCCTTGGGCTCGCGGGGACGGACTATGGCTACACCTTC.

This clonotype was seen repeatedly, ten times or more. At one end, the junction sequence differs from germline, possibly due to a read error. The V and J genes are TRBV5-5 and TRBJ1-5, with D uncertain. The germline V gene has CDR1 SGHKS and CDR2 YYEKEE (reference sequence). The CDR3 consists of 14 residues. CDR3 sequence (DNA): TGCGCCAGCAGCTTGACTACCGGCAATCAGCCCCAGCATTTT. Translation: CASSLTTGNQPQHF.

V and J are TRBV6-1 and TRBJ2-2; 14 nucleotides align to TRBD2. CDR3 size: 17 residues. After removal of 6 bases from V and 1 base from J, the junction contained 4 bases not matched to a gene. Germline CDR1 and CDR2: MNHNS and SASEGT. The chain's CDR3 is CASSRLAGGGNTGELFF. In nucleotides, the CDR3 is TGTGCCAGCAGCAGACTAGCGGGAGGGGGGAACACCGGGGAGCTGTTTTTT.

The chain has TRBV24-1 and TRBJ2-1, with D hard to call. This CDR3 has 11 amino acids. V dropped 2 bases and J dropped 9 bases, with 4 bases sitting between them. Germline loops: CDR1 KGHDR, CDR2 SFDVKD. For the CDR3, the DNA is TGTGCCACCAGTGATTCGGTTGAGCAGTTCTTC. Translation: CATSDSVEQFF.

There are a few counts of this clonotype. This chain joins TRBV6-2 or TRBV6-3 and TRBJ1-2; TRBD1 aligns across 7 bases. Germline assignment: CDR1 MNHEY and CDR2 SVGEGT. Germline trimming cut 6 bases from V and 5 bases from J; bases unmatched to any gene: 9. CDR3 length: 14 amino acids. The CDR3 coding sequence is TGTGCCAGCAGACTAGACAGGGATGGGTATGGCTACACCTTC. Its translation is CASRLDRDGYGYTF.

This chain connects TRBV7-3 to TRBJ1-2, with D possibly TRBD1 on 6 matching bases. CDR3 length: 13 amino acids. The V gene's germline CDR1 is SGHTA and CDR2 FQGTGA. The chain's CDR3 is CRPPQGGRYGYTF. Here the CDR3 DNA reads TGTCGACCCCCACAGGGAGGTCGCTATGGCTACACCTTC. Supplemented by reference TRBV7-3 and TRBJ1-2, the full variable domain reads GAGVSQTPSNKVTEKGKYVELRCDPISGHTALYWYRQSLGQGPEFLIYFQGTGAADDSGLPNDRFFAVRPEGSVSTLKIQRTERGDSAVYLCRPPQGGRYGYTFGSGTRLTVV.

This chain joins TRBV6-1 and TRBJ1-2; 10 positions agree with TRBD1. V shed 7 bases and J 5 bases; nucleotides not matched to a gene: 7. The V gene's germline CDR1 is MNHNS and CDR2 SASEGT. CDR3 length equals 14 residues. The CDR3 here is CASTPGQGRYGYTF. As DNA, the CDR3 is TGTGCCAGCACCCCGGGACAGGGGAGATATGGCTACACCTTC.

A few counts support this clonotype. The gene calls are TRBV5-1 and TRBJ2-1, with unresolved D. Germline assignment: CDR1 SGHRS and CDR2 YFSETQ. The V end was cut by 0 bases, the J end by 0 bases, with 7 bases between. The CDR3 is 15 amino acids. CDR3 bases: TGCGCCAGCAGCTTGGTCACAAACTCCTACAATGAGCAGTTCTTC. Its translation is CASSLVTNSYNEQFF.

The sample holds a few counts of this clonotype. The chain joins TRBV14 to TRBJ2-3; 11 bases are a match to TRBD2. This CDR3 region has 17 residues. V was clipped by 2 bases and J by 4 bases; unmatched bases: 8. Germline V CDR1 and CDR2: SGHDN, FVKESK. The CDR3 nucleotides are TGTGCCAGCAGCCAAATCCTTCTAGCGGGAGGAGCAGATACGCAGTATTTT. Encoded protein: CASSQILLAGGADTQYF.

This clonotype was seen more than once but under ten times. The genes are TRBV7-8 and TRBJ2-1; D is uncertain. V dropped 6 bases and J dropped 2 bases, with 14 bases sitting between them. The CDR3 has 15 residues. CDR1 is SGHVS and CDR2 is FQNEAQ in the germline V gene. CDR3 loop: CASSSRPSTYNEQFF. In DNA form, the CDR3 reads TGTGCCAGCAGTTCAAGACCTTCCACCTACAATGAGCAGTTCTTC.

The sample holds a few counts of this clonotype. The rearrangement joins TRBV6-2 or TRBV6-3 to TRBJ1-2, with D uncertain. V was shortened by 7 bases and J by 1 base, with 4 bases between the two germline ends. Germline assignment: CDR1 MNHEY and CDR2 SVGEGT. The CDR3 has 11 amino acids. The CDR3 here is CASMRNYGYTF. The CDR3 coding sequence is TGTGCCAGCATGCGTAACTATGGCTACACCTTC.

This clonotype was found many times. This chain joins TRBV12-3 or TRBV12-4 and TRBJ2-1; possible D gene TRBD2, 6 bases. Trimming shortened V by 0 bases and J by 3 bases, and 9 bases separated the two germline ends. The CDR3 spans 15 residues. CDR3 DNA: TGTGCCAGCAGTTTAGCGGGGGGTTACTACAATGAGCAGTTCTTC. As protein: CASSLAGGYYNEQFF.